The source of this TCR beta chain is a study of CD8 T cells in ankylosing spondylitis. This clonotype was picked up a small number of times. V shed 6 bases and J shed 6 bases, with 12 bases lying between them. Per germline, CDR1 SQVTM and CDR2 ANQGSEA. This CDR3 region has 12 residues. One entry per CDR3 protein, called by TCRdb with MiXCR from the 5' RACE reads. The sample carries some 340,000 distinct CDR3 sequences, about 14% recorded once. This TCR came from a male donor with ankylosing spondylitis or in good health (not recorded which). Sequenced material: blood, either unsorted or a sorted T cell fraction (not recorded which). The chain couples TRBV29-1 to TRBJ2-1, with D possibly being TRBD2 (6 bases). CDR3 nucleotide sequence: TGCAGCGTAAAAGGGGAGGCCAATGAGCAGTTCTTC. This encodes CSVKGEANEQFF.